Listed below are T cell receptor beta chains from one sample, sequenced in a study of regulatory T cells in long-lasting Graves disease. TCRdb re-derived calls from the multiplex PCR reads in MiXCR, one entry per CDR3 protein. Among 650,000 to 700,000 distinct CDR3 sequences listed, around 30% were seen once. The sample here was peripheral blood mononuclear cells (PBMCs), taken when the disease was refractory, from a patient treated with antithyroid drugs. These receptors came from a female donor with Graves disease. The CDR3 runs from the conserved cysteine through the conserved F or W. The D gene is left open where the match is weak. Clone sizes are given selectively: once, few, many, or a class where the clone is expanded.

j_call v_call clone_size d_call cdr3_nt cdr3_aa
TRBJ1-2 TRBV5-1 few TRBD1 TGCGCCAGCAGCCCCGGGGGAGGGGGCAGCTATGGCTACACCTTC CASSPGGGGSYGYTF
TRBJ1-2 TRBV14 few - TGTGCCAGCAGCCACCAAATGACAGGTTCTGGCTACACCTTC CASSHQMTGSGYTF
TRBJ2-7 TRBV7-9 - TRBD1 TGTGCCAGCAGCTTAGCGCTAGGACAGGCCTCCTACGAGCAGTACTTC CASSLALGQASYEQYF
TRBJ2-4 TRBV9 - TRBD2 TGTGCCAGCAGCGTAGCAACGGGAGGGATGGCCAAAAACATTCAGTACTTC CASSVATGGMAKNIQYF
TRBJ1-1 TRBV7-3 - - TGTGCCAGCAGCTTAACCCTGCTCGGCGGGGCTTTCTTT CASSLTLLGGAFF
TRBJ1-2 TRBV15 few - TGTGCCACCAGCAGACAGGGGAACTATGGCTACACCTTC CATSRQGNYGYTF
TRBJ2-2 TRBV12-3/TRBV12-4 - TRBD1 TGTGCCAGCAGTCGACAGGGGGCGCGGGGCGGGGAGCTGTTTTTT CASSRQGARGGELFF
TRBJ1-2 TRBV9 few TRBD1 TGTGCCAGCAGCGTGAGGGCGTCGACAGGGGGCTTTGGCTACACCTTC CASSVRASTGGFGYTF
TRBJ2-1 TRBV29-1 - TRBD2 TGCAGCGTCTCCCGGGAGGGGAGCTCCTACAATGAGCAGTTCTTC CSVSREGSSYNEQFF
TRBJ1-1 TRBV28 many TRBD1 TGTGCCAGCAGTTTCCAGGGGGTGGTGAACACTGAAGCTTTCTTT CASSFQGVVNTEAFF
TRBJ1-1 TRBV7-3 - - TGTGCCAGCAGCCAACAAGGGGGAACCACTGAAGCTTTCTTT CASSQQGGTTEAFF
TRBJ2-5 TRBV5-1 - - TGCGCCAGCAGCTTGGTTGGTCCGCTAGAGACCCAGTACTTC CASSLVGPLETQYF
TRBJ2-7 TRBV6-2/TRBV6-3 - TRBD2 TGTGCCAGCAGTGAAACTAGCGGGAGTCCCGCCAGACCCTACGAGCAGTACTTC CASSETSGSPARPYEQYF
TRBJ1-2 TRBV19 few - TGTGCCAGCCAGGGTTACTATGGCTACACCTTC CASQGYYGYTF
TRBJ1-2 TRBV7-2 few - TGTGCCAGCAGCTTAGGCGTCGAGGGGGTAATCGGCTACACCTTC CASSLGVEGVIGYTF
TRBJ2-7 TRBV27 few TRBD1 TGTGCCAGCAGACATACAGGGGAGAGCGAGCAGTACTTC CASRHTGESEQYF
TRBJ2-5 TRBV5-1 few - TGCGCCAGCAGCTTGCCCAAAGAGACCCAGTACTTC CASSLPKETQYF
TRBJ2-7 TRBV29-1 few TRBD1 TGCAGCGTTGAAGTTCCGGGACAGCGATCCTACGAGCAGTACTTC CSVEVPGQRSYEQYF
TRBJ1-2 TRBV6-1 many - TGTGCCAGCAGTGAACTCGGCAACTATGGCTACACCTTC CASSELGNYGYTF
TRBJ1-4 TRBV30 few TRBD1 TGTGCCTGGAGGGCCGGGACAGACAATGAAAAACTGTTTTTT CAWRAGTDNEKLFF
TRBJ1-1 TRBV29-1 - - TGCAGCGTCTTCAGGGGCGGGAACACTGAAGCTTTCTTT CSVFRGGNTEAFF
TRBJ1-2 TRBV7-9 - - TGTGCCAGCAGCCAGGGCCGTACAGAGAAGTACTATGGCTACACCTTC CASSQGRTEKYYGYTF
TRBJ2-5 TRBV6-1 few TRBD2 TGTGCCAGCAGCGGGAAGGGAGGGACCCAAGAGACCCAGTACTTC CASSGKGGTQETQYF
TRBJ2-7 TRBV2 - - TGTGCCAGCAGTCCCTCCGGCGAGGGCTACGAGCAGTACTTC CASSPSGEGYEQYF
TRBJ2-7 TRBV7-9 - - TGTGCCAGCAGCTTAGGAGGGGTCCCTGCCCTCGGGTACGAGCAGTACTTC CASSLGGVPALGYEQYF
TRBJ1-1 TRBV7-9 - TRBD1 TGTGCCAGCAAACCGGGACAGCGTAATGAAGCTTTCTTT CASKPGQRNEAFF
TRBJ1-5 TRBV18 - - TGTGCCAGCTCACAACCTGGACGACCCCAGCATTTT CASSQPGRPQHF
TRBJ1-2 TRBV11-2 few TRBD1 TGTGCCAGCAGCTTACAGGGGGATGACTATGGCTACACCTTC CASSLQGDDYGYTF
TRBJ1-1 TRBV20-1 - - TGCAGTGCTTCACCTACAGGGAACACTGAAGCTTTCTTT CSASPTGNTEAFF
TRBJ1-2 TRBV28 many - TGTGCCAGCAGTTTAGCTATCACTCTCGGCCCGGACTATGGCTACACCTTC CASSLAITLGPDYGYTF
TRBJ2-5 TRBV2 - - TGTGCCAGCAGGAGGGGGGGGGAAGAAGAGACCCAGTACTTC CASRRGGEEETQYF
TRBJ1-3 TRBV7-6 - - TGTGCCTGCAGGGTAATCGGTGGAAACACCATATATTTT CACRVIGGNTIYF
TRBJ2-7 TRBV20-1 many - TGCAGCTCAGAAAAGAACGAGCAGTACTTC CSSEKNEQYF
TRBJ1-5 TRBV28 many - TGTGCCAGCAGTTTCAACAGGGTCGGGCCCCAGCATTTT CASSFNRVGPQHF
TRBJ1-5 TRBV20-1 - TRBD1 TGCAGTGCTCACGTTCGGGACAGGGGGCTGTCAGGTCAGCCCCAGCATTTT CSAHVRDRGLSGQPQHF
TRBJ2-1 TRBV5-1 - - TGCGCCAGCAGCTTGGCATCTCGGCCAACCTACAATGAGCAGTTCTTC CASSLASRPTYNEQFF
TRBJ1-5 TRBV15 - TRBD1 TGTGCCACCAGCAGCCGGGACAGGGGGAATCAGCCCCAGCATTTT CATSSRDRGNQPQHF
TRBJ2-5 TRBV25-1 - TRBD2 TGTGCCAGCAGCGGGGGGGGGCCAGAGACCCAGTACTTC CASSGGGPETQYF
TRBJ1-5 TRBV19 - TRBD1 TGTGCCAGTAGTACGAGACAGGGGCTCAATCAGCCCCAGCATTTT CASSTRQGLNQPQHF
TRBJ1-1 TRBV3-1 - - TGTGCCAGCAGCCAAGGGCCCGGACGGATGAACACTGAAGCTTTCTTT CASSQGPGRMNTEAFF
TRBJ1-3 TRBV6-2/TRBV6-3 few - TGTGCCAGCAGGAACCCTCGGGGGACTGGAAACACCATATATTTT CASRNPRGTGNTIYF
TRBJ2-7 TRBV20-1 - - TGCAGTGCTAGAGTGGGGGGCACCTACGAGCAGTACTTC CSARVGGTYEQYF
TRBJ1-1 TRBV18 - TRBD1 TGTGCCAGCTCACCACTTGGACAGGGGGCAATGAACACTGAAGCTTTCTTT CASSPLGQGAMNTEAFF
TRBJ2-7 TRBV6-1 many - TGTGCCAGCAGGCAGACAGATCGCTCCTACGAGCAGTACTTC CASRQTDRSYEQYF
TRBJ1-2 TRBV2 many TRBD1 TGTGCCAGCATGAGGGACAGGGGGATCGGTGGCTACACCTTC CASMRDRGIGGYTF
TRBJ1-1 TRBV5-1 - - TGCGCCAGCAGCTTATCAGGGCTGGGGACTGAAGCTTTCTTT CASSLSGLGTEAFF
TRBJ2-3 TRBV19 - TRBD1 TGTGCCAGTAGCGACAGGGGAATGGGCACAGATACGCAGTATTTT CASSDRGMGTDTQYF
TRBJ1-2 TRBV29-1 - - TGCAGCGTTGTGGTGGTCCCCTATGGCTACACCTTC CSVVVVPYGYTF
TRBJ1-1 TRBV5-1 few - TGCGCCAGCAGCGCCGAGGGGTACGACACTGAAGCTTTCTTT CASSAEGYDTEAFF
TRBJ1-5 TRBV19 few TRBD1 TGTGCCAGTAGTATAGACTTCGGGACAGGCGACAATCAGCCCCAGCATTTT CASSIDFGTGDNQPQHF
TRBJ2-2 TRBV28 - TRBD1 TGTGCCAGCAGCCCTGGACAGGGGACCACCGGGGAGCTGTTTTTT CASSPGQGTTGELFF
TRBJ2-5 TRBV20-1 - - TGCAGTGCTCAAAAGGAAGAGACCCAGTACTTC CSAQKEETQYF
TRBJ1-3 TRBV3-1 few - TGTGCCAGCAGCGAAATCGGGGCTAGAAACACCATATATTTT CASSEIGARNTIYF
TRBJ1-5 TRBV12-3/TRBV12-4 many - TGTGCCAGCAGTTTGGGTAGCTATCAGCCCCAGCATTTT CASSLGSYQPQHF
TRBJ1-1 TRBV5-1 - - TGCGCCAGCAGCTTCTCGATAGCGGTGAACACTGAAGCTTTCTTT CASSFSIAVNTEAFF
TRBJ2-6 TRBV10-1 few - TGCGCCAGCAATCGAACTTTCGGGCCTGGGGCCAACGTCCTGACTTTC CASNRTFGPGANVLTF
TRBJ1-5 TRBV27 - TRBD1 TGTGCCAGCAGAGGGACAGGGGAGTATCAGCCCCAGCATTTT CASRGTGEYQPQHF
TRBJ1-2 TRBV19 - - TGTGCCAGTAGTATCGAAGGATACTATGGCTACACCTTC CASSIEGYYGYTF
TRBJ1-1 TRBV6-1 many - TGTGCCAGCAGCGAAACCCGAGAAACTGAAGCTTTCTTT CASSETRETEAFF
TRBJ2-7 TRBV5-1 few - TGCGCCAGCAGAAAACCCCTCCCCCTCCGGGACATGAGCTCCTACGAGCAGTACTTC CASRKPLPLRDMSSYEQYF